A single sample gave rise to the 22 T cell receptor beta chains below, sequenced in a study of cytomegalovirus exposure and HLA in healthy donors. PCR employed 60 Vbeta and 13 Jbeta primers. Profiled with immunoSEQ multiplex PCR; TCRdb holds only in-frame clones, not every one. The sample contains under 150,000 clones, around 82% of which appear only once. The sequenced sample was PBMCs. Every receptor here comes from a middle-aged man in good health and CMV-seronegative.

This clone is termed medium-sized (0.01 to 0.1%). The V gene is TRBV28, the J gene TRBJ2-4; possibly TRBD2 for D (6 bases). The V end was cut by 7 bases, the J end by 3 bases, with 16 bases between. CDR1 MDHEN and CDR2 SYDVKM come from the germline V gene. This CDR3 has 15 amino acids. The CDR3 loop reads CASKSHTGGKNIQYF. The CDR3 DNA reads TGTGCCAGCAAGAGTCACACCGGGGGCAAAAACATTCAGTACTTC.

The chain's CDR3 is CASSQFVAGRNTIYF. DNA of the CDR3: TGTGCCAGCAGCCAGTTCGTGGCAGGGCGAAACACCATATATTTT. This chain joins TRBV11-1 and TRBJ1-3; possibly TRBD1 for D (5 bases). Germline values: CDR1 SGHAT, CDR2 FQDESV (reference sequence). Trimming cost V 5 bases and J 5 bases, with 16 bases left between them. The CDR3 is 15 residues long.

This clone has more than one count but fewer than ten. V is TRBV10-3 and J is TRBJ2-7; TRBD1 aligns across 8 bases. The CDR3 has 13 residues. Per germline, CDR1 ENHRY and CDR2 SYGVKD. With V trimmed by 7 bases and J by 7 bases, 9 bases remained unmatched. The CDR3 reads CAINQGALGEQYF. The CDR3 DNA sequence: TGTGCCATCAACCAGGGGGCACTAGGGGAGCAGTACTTC.

This clone occurred a few times. The chain couples TRBV11-2 to TRBJ1-2, with a tentative D call TRBD1 (5 bases). The length of the CDR3 is 16 residues. Between the trimmed V and J ends, which lost 0 bases and 0 bases, there was a span of 11 bases. Germline V gives CDR1 SGHAT, CDR2 FQNNGV. In DNA, the CDR3 is TGTGCCAGCAGCTTAGATCAGGGTCGAGCTAACTATGGCTACACCTTC. It specifies CASSLDQGRANYGYTF.

The chain uses TRBV6-5 and TRBJ1-1; TRBD1 is a possible D gene (5 bases). This CDR3 has 16 amino acids. Trimming took 0 bases from V and 0 from J, leaving 11 bases between them. Per the germline V gene, CDR1 is MNHEY and CDR2 is SVGAGI. The CDR3 loop is CASSYSGAPLNTEAFF. CDR3 coding DNA: TGTGCCAGCAGTTACTCAGGGGCTCCCTTGAACACTGAAGCTTTCTTT.

The CDR3 coding sequence is TGTGCCAGTAGTATATCCGGGACAGGTTTTGGTGAGCAGTTCTTC. Its translation: CASSISGTGFGEQFF. The rearrangement uses TRBV19 and TRBJ2-1, with 8 bases lining up with TRBD1. J was trimmed by 9 bases and V by 2 bases; bases with no gene match: 9. CDR1 is LNHDA and CDR2 is SQIVND in the germline V gene (reference sequence). The CDR3 is 15 amino acids.

This sequence joins TRBV7-2 and TRBJ2-7, with 14 bases matching TRBD2. CDR1 is SGHTA and CDR2 is FQGNSA in the germline V gene. V dropped 5 bases and J dropped 2; count of bases not matched to a gene: 14. CDR3 size: 19 residues. The CDR3 DNA follows: TGTGCCAGCAGCCACGGAGCGCCGGGACTAGCGGGAGTCACCTACGAGCAGTACTTC. This codes for CASSHGAPGLAGVTYEQYF.

This clone occurred a few times. V is TRBV10-3 and J is TRBJ2-6, with D possibly TRBD2 on 7 matching bases. The germline CDR1 and CDR2 sequences are ENHRY and SYGVKD. The V end was cut by 0 bases, the J end by 0 bases, with 15 bases between. The CDR3 is 19 amino acids. CDR3 sequence: CAISESWLADSSGANVLTF. The CDR3 DNA sequence: TGTGCCATCAGTGAGTCCTGGCTAGCGGACAGCTCTGGGGCCAACGTCCTGACTTTC.

The chain carries TRBV4-2 and TRBJ2-1; 8 positions agree with TRBD2. Germline lookup yields CDR1 LGHNA and CDR2 YNFKEQ. The CDR3 is 16 residues long. The junction had 3 bases not matched to a gene; V was cut back by 2 bases and J by 0 bases. In nucleotides, the CDR3 is TGTGCCAGCAGCCAAACTGGGACTAGCTCCTACAATGAGCAGTTCTTC. It is translated as CASSQTGTSSYNEQFF.

V gene TRBV19 combines with J gene TRBJ2-1; 12 bases fit TRBD1. Trimming cost V 6 bases and J 9 bases; bases outside gene matches: 6. CDR1 and CDR2 (germline): LNHDA, SQIVND (reference sequence). This CDR3 region has 14 residues. CDR3 residues: CASSQGTGGIEQFF. In DNA form, the CDR3 reads TGTGCCAGTAGCCAGGGGACAGGGGGCATTGAGCAGTTCTTC.

The V call is TRBV27, the J call TRBJ1-5; possibly TRBD1 for D (6 bases). V was clipped by 4 bases and J by 7 bases, with 14 bases between them. This CDR3 is built from 14 residues. Germline CDR1 and CDR2: MNHEY and SMNVEV (reference sequence). In DNA form, the CDR3 reads TGTGCCAGCAGTTCACAGGGTTTGGAGCAGCCCCAGCATTTT. Translating gives CASSSQGLEQPQHF.

In DNA, the CDR3 is TGTGCCAGCAGCTTAGCCAGGACTAGCGGGAGTGCGGAGACCCAGTACTTC. Amino acid sequence: CASSLARTSGSAETQYF. The chain links TRBV7-8 to TRBJ2-5; 13 nucleotides match TRBD2. J gave up 5 bases and V 0 bases, and 6 bases lay outside the gene matches. The CDR3 has 17 residues. Germline V gene sequence: CDR1 SGHVS, CDR2 FQNEAQ.

The chain links TRBV10-3 to TRBJ2-3; D not resolved. The V gene lost 0 bases and the J gene lost 0 bases, with 7 bases spanning the gap. The germline V gene has CDR1 ENHRY and CDR2 SYGVKD. The CDR3 runs to 15 residues. This CDR3 is CAISESGSSTDTQYF. CDR3 bases: TGTGCCATCAGTGAGTCAGGTAGCAGCACAGATACGCAGTATTTT.

The chain employs TRBV9 and TRBJ2-7; 7 bases fit TRBD2. CDR3 length: 13 amino acids. The J segment lost 5 bases and the V segment lost 2 bases, leaving 4 bases of the junction unmatched. CDR1 is SGDLS, CDR2 YYNGEE, per germline. DNA of the CDR3: TGTGCCAGCAGCGTCCGGGGGGATGACGAGCAGTACTTC. Translation gives CASSVRGDDEQYF.

The chain uses TRBV28 and TRBJ2-7; perhaps TRBD2 as D (6 bases). The CDR3 totals 13 residues. Between the trimmed V and J ends, which lost 6 bases and 3 bases, there was a span of 12 bases. CDR1 and CDR2 from the germline V gene are MDHEN and SYDVKM. The CDR3 loop reads CASSSGGYYEQYF. For the CDR3, the DNA is TGTGCCAGCAGCTCTGGGGGGTACTACGAGCAGTACTTC.

The chain links TRBV5-5 to TRBJ2-3; 10 nucleotides align to TRBD2. V trimming: 0 bases; J trimming: 4 bases; junction bases outside the gene matches: 5. Germline CDR1 SGHKS, CDR2 YYEKEE (reference sequence). This CDR3 region has 16 residues. CDR3 sequence reads: CASSLASSGSADTQYF. The CDR3 DNA sequence: TGTGCCAGCAGCTTGGCCTCTAGCGGGAGTGCAGATACGCAGTATTTT.

The chain joins TRBV19 to TRBJ2-1; 14 nucleotides match TRBD2. Germline assignment: CDR1 LNHDA and CDR2 SQIVND (reference sequence). CDR3 length: 18 amino acids. The trim removed 7 bases at V and 6 bases at J, leaving 14 bases unmatched. The CDR3: CASTLRGLAGEGGNEQFF. The CDR3 region has the DNA TGTGCCAGTACCCTAAGGGGACTAGCGGGAGAGGGTGGCAATGAGCAGTTCTTC.

The CDR3 region is CASSQEASGSYTGELFF. The DNA for the CDR3 is TGCGCCAGCAGCCAAGAGGCTAGCGGGAGTTACACCGGGGAGCTGTTTTTT. The V gene is TRBV4-1, the J gene TRBJ2-2; TRBD2 matches 10 bases. With 0 bases clipped from V and 3 bases from J, the junction kept 4 bases outside the gene matches. Germline V CDR1 and CDR2: MGHRA, YSYEKL. CDR3 length: 17 amino acids.

The chain uses TRBV5-4 and TRBJ1-2, with D maybe TRBD1 (6 bases). Germline CDR1 and CDR2: SGHNT and YYREEE (reference sequence). CDR3 length: 15 residues. V lost 3 bases to trimming and J lost 8 bases, with 20 bases between them. The CDR3 protein is CASSWGGQTHTGYTF. Here the CDR3 DNA reads TGTGCCAGCAGCTGGGGGGGGCAGACACACACCGGCTACACCTTC. Full variable domain (missing parts from reference TRBV5-4 and TRBJ1-2): ETGVTQSPTHLIKTRGQQVTLRCSSQSGHNTVSWYQQALGQGPQFIFQYYREEENGRGNFPPRFSGLQFPNYSSELNVNALELDDSALYLCASSWGGQTHTGYTFGSGTRLTVV.

The chain uses TRBV6-5 and TRBJ2-5; D not resolved. Germline CDR1 MNHEY, CDR2 SVGAGI. This CDR3 contains 13 residues. Between the trimmed V and J ends, which lost 5 bases and 5 bases, there was a span of 12 bases. The CDR3 loop is CASSLTYAETQYF. The CDR3 DNA reads TGTGCCAGCAGTCTCACCTACGCGGAGACCCAGTACTTC.

This chain joins TRBV27 and TRBJ1-2; TRBD1 agrees at 7 bases. The V gene's germline CDR1 is MNHEY and CDR2 SMNVEV (reference sequence). V lost 5 bases and J lost 5; bases outside the gene matches: 14. This CDR3 region has 16 residues. The CDR3 loop reads CASSLRSTGLEYGYTF. The DNA of the CDR3 is TGTGCCAGCAGTCTACGATCGACAGGGTTAGAATATGGCTACACCTTC.

This sequence joins TRBV5-1 and TRBJ1-2; TRBD1 is a possible D gene (6 bases). The CDR3 sequence is 13 residues long. Per germline, CDR1 SGHRS and CDR2 YFSETQ. With 4 bases removed from V and 8 bases from J, the gap between germline ends came to 15 bases. This chain's CDR3 is CASSRDIVSGYTF. The CDR3 DNA is TGCGCCAGCAGCCGGGACATTGTATCCGGCTACACCTTC.